One and the same sample provided the 20 T cell receptor beta chains below, sequenced in a study of T cells in Graves' hyperthyroidism and ophthalmopathy. From RNA transcripts, TCR beta CDR3 regions were amplified. A set of HTBI primers served as the primers for a first-round RT-PCR of the TCR CDR3. From the multiplex PCR reads, TCRdb called clonotypes with MiXCR, one entry per CDR3 protein. The sample has fewer than 350,000 distinct CDR3 sequences; roughly 15% are singletons. Sequenced input: blood. The receptors were gathered from a woman aged 45-60 years with Graves' hyperthyroidism that later progressed to Graves' ophthalmopathy.

The V and J genes are TRBV7-9 and TRBJ1-2, with no clear D. The V gene's germline CDR1 is SEHNR and CDR2 FQNEAQ (reference sequence). CDR3 length: 14 amino acids. Trimming left V 4 bases short and J 4 bases short, with 13 bases between. CDR3 coding DNA: TGTGCCAGCAGCTCTCCAGCACCCCCCTATGGCTACACCTTC. Translating gives CASSSPAPPYGYTF.

This clonotype was found a few times. This chain uses TRBV7-9 with TRBJ1-1, with a weak D call TRBD1 (6 bases). Germline V gives CDR1 SEHNR, CDR2 FQNEAQ (reference sequence). Trimming stripped 7 bases from V and 6 bases from J, with 21 bases between. The CDR3 spans 15 residues. DNA for the CDR3: TGTGCCAGCAACAAAGGGGGATTACCGGTGGCTGAAGCTTTCTTT. This translates into CASNKGGLPVAEAFF.

The rearrangement joins TRBV2 to TRBJ1-4; 11 bases fit TRBD1. CDR1 and CDR2 from the germline V gene are SNHLY and FYNNEI. The CDR3 loop spans 17 amino acids. J lost 7 bases, V lost 5 bases, and 12 bases had no gene match. The CDR3 here is CASSQGQGALGREKLFF. The CDR3 DNA sequence: TGTGCCAGCAGTCAAGGACAGGGGGCTCTCGGGCGTGAAAAACTGTTTTTT.

The genes are TRBV20-1 and TRBJ1-5; 8 nucleotides line up with TRBD1. Per the germline V gene, CDR1 is DFQATT and CDR2 is SNEGSKA (reference sequence). V gave up 6 bases and J gave up 1 base; unmatched junction bases: 11. The CDR3 has 16 residues. CDR3 protein: CSAPDRAGRSNQPQHF. The CDR3 nucleotides read TGCAGTGCGCCGGACAGGGCTGGACGGAGCAATCAGCCCCAGCATTTT.

Many counts were recorded for this clonotype. The chain couples TRBV11-2 to TRBJ2-7, with 10 bases fitting TRBD2. The CDR3 covers 17 residues. The V segment lost 5 bases and the J segment 3 bases; nucleotides outside the gene matches: 13. Germline CDR1 is SGHAT and CDR2 is FQNNGV. The CDR3 DNA reads as TGTGCCAGCAGCCGAGGCCCGTCTAGCGGGAGAATCTACGAGCAGTACTTC. This codes for CASSRGPSSGRIYEQYF.

This clonotype has only a few counts. The CDR3 region has the DNA TGTGCCAGCCAGCAGAACCGTGAAGCTTTCTTT. Encoded protein: CASQQNREAFF. The chain combines TRBV5-6 with TRBJ1-1; D ambiguous. Germline V lookup: CDR1 SGHDT, CDR2 YYEEEE. This CDR3 is built from 11 residues. V was clipped by 7 bases and J by 7 bases, with 11 bases between them.

There are many counts of this clonotype. The rearrangement links TRBV7-3 to TRBJ2-2; D is ambiguous. Trimming removed 6 bases at V and 3 bases at J, with 2 bases between. The CDR3 runs to 11 residues. Looked up from germline, CDR1 is SGHTA and CDR2 is FQGTGA. The CDR3: CASRYTGELFF. CDR3 DNA: TGTGCCAGCAGATACACCGGGGAGCTGTTTTTT.

The V gene is TRBV7-3, the J gene TRBJ1-6; TRBD1 might be the D (5 bases). Between the trimmed V and J ends, which lost 5 bases and 8 bases, there was a span of 16 bases. Germline V gives CDR1 SGHTA, CDR2 FQGTGA. CDR3 length: 15 amino acids. The DNA for the CDR3 is TGTGCCAGCAGCCCAGCGGGGGGGGATCATTCACCCCTCCACTTT. As protein: CASSPAGGDHSPLHF.

The chain joins TRBV27 to TRBJ2-6; the D is unclear. Germline values: CDR1 MNHEY, CDR2 SMNVEV (reference sequence). The CDR3 is made up of 15 amino acids. V was shortened by 7 bases and J by 1 base, with 11 bases between the two germline ends. The CDR3 loop reads CASTPPSSGANVLTF. The CDR3 DNA is TGTGCCAGCACCCCCCCCTCTTCTGGGGCCAACGTCCTGACTTTC. The whole variable domain, remainder taken from reference TRBV27 and TRBJ2-6, is EAQVTQNPRYLITVTGKKLTVTCSQNMNHEYMSWYRQDPGLGLRQIYYSMNVEVTDKGDVPEGYKVSRKEKRNFPLILESPSPNQTSLYFCASTPPSSGANVLTFGAGSRLTVL.

This clonotype was counted at least ten times. The chain uses TRBV6-5 and TRBJ1-1, with D perhaps TRBD1 (6 bases). The CDR3 contains 16 residues. V gave up 2 bases and J gave up 1 base, with 14 bases separating them. The germline CDR1 and CDR2 sequences are MNHEY and SVGAGI. This CDR3 reads CASSYPPVTGNTEAFF. CDR3 DNA sequence: TGTGCCAGCAGTTACCCGCCGGTGACAGGGAACACTGAAGCTTTCTTT.

Comment on this clonotype: This sequence may be a read error, since a much larger clone differs from it by one base. V usage is TRBV4-1 and J usage is TRBJ1-1; D not resolved. Germline-derived CDR1 and CDR2 are MGHRA and YSYEKL. This CDR3 spans 14 amino acids. The V gene lost 2 bases and the J gene lost 0 bases, with 7 bases spanning the gap. CDR3 DNA: TGCGCCAGCAGCCAAAGACCCTTGAACACTGAAGCTTTCTTT. As protein: CASSQRPLNTEAFF.

This clonotype was seen ten or more times. The V gene is TRBV9, the J gene TRBJ2-5; TRBD2 matches at 11 bases. V lost 2 bases, J lost 6 bases, and 9 bases stayed unmatched. Germline V CDR1 and CDR2: SGDLS, YYNGEE. CDR3 length equals 16 residues. The CDR3 coding sequence is TGTGCCAGCAGCGTTCCGACTAGCGGGATCTTCAAGACCCAGTACTTC. Amino acids: CASSVPTSGIFKTQYF. Full variable domain (missing parts from reference TRBV9 and TRBJ2-5): DSGVTQTPKHLITATGQRVTLRCSPRSGDLSVYWYQQSLDQGLQFLIQYYNGEERAKGNILERFSAQQFPDLHSELNLSSLELGDSALYFCASSVPTSGIFKTQYFGPGTRLLVL.

In its sample, this clonotype was seen many times. The rearrangement uses TRBV20-1 and TRBJ2-4; 10 nucleotides line up with TRBD1. Unmatched junction bases numbered 9, after V lost 3 bases and J lost 7 bases. Germline CDR1 is DFQATT and CDR2 is SNEGSKA (reference sequence). This CDR3 spans 15 amino acids. The CDR3 loop is CSASKDRGSWNIQYF. DNA of the CDR3: TGCAGTGCTAGTAAGGACAGGGGGAGTTGGAACATTCAGTACTTC.

This clonotype was seen only a few times. The CDR3 loop is CASSLGVGGYGYTF. The CDR3 DNA reads as TGTGCCAGCAGTTTGGGGGTTGGCGGCTATGGCTACACCTTC. The chain combines TRBV27 with TRBJ1-2, with a tentative D call TRBD1 (5 bases). This CDR3 has 14 residues. In germline, CDR1 is MNHEY, CDR2 SMNVEV (reference sequence). V was trimmed by 3 bases and J by 4 bases, leaving 12 bases between them.

V gene TRBV12-3 or TRBV12-4 combines with J gene TRBJ1-5; D unclear. V lost 5 bases to trimming and J lost 2 bases, with 13 bases between them. The CDR3 contains 15 residues. CDR3 sequence: CASSPSDGGNQPQHF. In nucleotides, the CDR3 is TGTGCCAGCAGTCCTTCGGACGGGGGCAATCAGCCCCAGCATTTT.

A few counts support this clonotype. The V gene is TRBV29-1, the J gene TRBJ1-3; a possible D gene is TRBD1 (5 bases). Trimming left V 6 bases short and J 6 bases short, with 12 bases between. The CDR3 consists of 12 residues. CDR1 and CDR2 from the germline V gene are SQVTM and ANQGSEA. The CDR3 bases are TGCAGCGTCCGGGACCCGGCAAACACCATATATTTT. It codes for CSVRDPANTIYF.

There are many counts of this clonotype. As DNA, the CDR3 is TGTGCCAGCAGTTCGGGACAGGGAACTTTACGCGGACTGTTTTTT. As protein: CASSSGQGTLRGLFF. This chain links TRBV28 with TRBJ1-4; 9 bases match TRBD1. The germline CDR1 and CDR2 sequences are MDHEN and SYDVKM. V gave up 4 bases and J gave up 13 bases; unmatched junction bases: 13. CDR3 length: 15 amino acids.

The chain recombines TRBV5-1 with TRBJ1-2; D gene uncertain. From germline, CDR1 is SGHRS and CDR2 YFSETQ. V was clipped by 0 bases and J by 2 bases, with 8 bases between them. The CDR3 has 14 residues. This chain's CDR3 is CASSLDGRNYGYTF. DNA for the CDR3: TGCGCCAGCAGCTTGGATGGGCGGAACTATGGCTACACCTTC.

The gene calls are TRBV20-1 and TRBJ2-1, with TRBD2 identical over 12 bases. V was pared by 3 bases and J by 4 bases, with 10 bases of the junction left unmatched. CDR1 is DFQATT and CDR2 is SNEGSKA in the germline V gene (reference sequence). The CDR3 is 17 residues long. The CDR3 spells CSARGGLAGGVYNEQFF. The CDR3 DNA follows: TGCAGTGCTAGGGGGGGGCTAGCGGGAGGGGTATACAATGAGCAGTTCTTC.

A remark on this clonotype: A junction boundary mismatches the germline segment, possibly from a read error. The chain combines TRBV5-1 with TRBJ2-7; D may be TRBD1 (9 bases). CDR3 length equals 15 residues. Germline values: CDR1 SGHRS, CDR2 YFSETQ. CDR3 loop: CASVGGGQGSDEQYF. The CDR3 DNA reads as TGCGCCAGCGTCGGGGGGGGACAGGGCTCCGACGAGCAGTACTTC.